This T cell receptor beta chain was sequenced for a study of T cell responses to AZD1222 COVID-19 vaccine. At the level of the study: Pooling of second doses given at about 4 or about 12 weeks was done. Points from the study as a whole: Females outnumbered males among donors, who were mostly white British; clonal diversity was possibly underestimated. All repertoire sampling was performed exclusively after the peak T cell response. Per reports, nearly half of all spike-specific TCRs target regions that are unmutated in variants.

The protocol was immunoSEQ multiplex PCR, while the TCRdb copy is restricted to in-frame clones and leaves out a portion. The repertoire holds around 140,000 clones, with roughly 89% as singletons. With regard to this clone: Its specificity is not known.

Germline-derived CDR1 and CDR2 are MRHNA and SNTAGT. The CDR3 is 17 amino acids. With 6 bases removed from V and 0 bases from J, the gap between germline ends came to 17 bases. This rearrangement joins TRBV6-4 to TRBJ2-2, with D possibly matching TRBD2 (5 bases). The receptor's source is an adult in good health. Sequencing was performed on peripheral blood, taken on day 0 of AZD1222 vaccination. The CDR3 DNA reads TGTGCCAGCAGCCTCGAGGGCTTTGGGGCGAACACCGGGGAGCTGTTTTTT. Protein sequence: CASSLEGFGANTGELFF.